This T cell receptor (beta chain) was captured in a study of a mutant IDH1 vaccine in newly diagnosed glioma (dated by TCRdb to the early 2020s). Regarding the study in general: Vaccination was initiated 4-6 weeks after radiotherapy alone, or concurrently with temozolomide cycles in the chemotherapy-containing groups. The roughly 33 treated patients were approximately 60% male and roughly 38% female, with a mean age of approximately 38 years. Prior to enrollment, patients had been given standard therapy consisting of radiotherapy alone, temozolomide alone, or radiochemotherapy with temozolomide, with the combination given to most patients. The week-35 safety follow-up took place at visit V12, and the week-47 end of study took place at visit V13. Peripheral blood was drawn at six visits: V03 (baseline), V05, V07, V10, V12 and V13. For exploratory analyses, longitudinal TCRB deep sequencing was carried out in around 24 treated patients wherever samples were available.

Counted from cysteine to phenylalanine, this CDR3 has 14 amino acids. Left in the record is the CDR3 DNA by itself, 42 bases read in frame from the first base. Explained via the paper, the time point label denotes: week 35, safety follow-up. A 20-mer mutant IDH1 peptide at 300 micrograms in Montanide made up each vaccine dose, which was injected subcutaneously together with topical imiquimod. Across visits V03 through V10, patients got a total of eight vaccinations, given in weeks 1, 3, 5, 7, 11, 15, 19 and 23. Newly diagnosed WHO grade 3 or 4 IDH1-mutant astrocytomas showing loss of nuclear ATRX were present in the donors. The samples were drawn from NOA16, a multicentre, single-arm, open-label phase I trial in Germany that tested a mutant IDH1 peptide vaccine in humans for the first time. Genomic DNA for TCRB sequencing was isolated from EDTA blood with the DNeasy Blood and Tissue Kit. Library preparation used the immunoSEQ multiplex PCR assay. The hsTCRB Kit was used according to the manufacturer's protocol to amplify rearranged TCR beta chain sequences. Sequencing of TCRB libraries was carried out on an Illumina MiSeq. Per the source publication's procedure: The proprietary platform of the kit vendor was used for demultiplexing, trimming and gene mapping. In TCRdb, the immuneACCESS table is reduced to in-frame sequences with V and J assigned. These tables do not hold every clone; where another copy was compared, an unresolved V gene accounts for under half, and the others remain unexplained. V, J and clone size were drawn from that table, and D and trimming were deduced from the DNA. In this sample the table shows around 70,000 clones, more than 70% of which occur a single time. The biggest ten clones account for about an eighth of the sample.

Overall results and qualifications from the work: Selection of PBMC samples for TCRB deep sequencing was based on availability. Vaccine-induced immune responses across multiple MHC alleles were detected in over 85% of patients. Changes in the top peripheral T cell clonotypes picked up by TCRB sequencing did not appear to be linked to pseudoprogression. According to the authors, sample limitations meant that analyses of patient blood samples could not be reproduced.

Comment on this clone: The specificity of this receptor is unknown. Per-base qualities were not stored, and no clone one base away is much larger.

Recombination connected TRBV21-1 to TRBJ2-3. TRBV21-1 is shown as a pseudogene. The sequence came from a man aged 18 to 30 with glioma. The sequencing used PBMCs, collected from a glioma patient whose treatment included an IDH1 peptide vaccine. The CDR3 amino acid sequence is: CASSKVKVTDTQYF. The DNA is TGTGCCAGCAGCAAAGTTAAGGTCACAGATACGCAGTATTTT.